This T cell receptor beta chain was retrieved from a study of T cell responses to AZD1222 COVID-19 vaccine. Germline CDR1 GTSNPN, CDR2 SVGIG (reference sequence). V dropped 0 bases and J dropped 2 bases, with 11 bases sitting between them. CDR3 length equals 15 residues. As regards this clone: Its antigen is unknown.

Assay: immunoSEQ multiplex PCR; the TCRdb copy retains only in-frame clones and omits some. The sample lists about 130,000 clones; approximately 85% were seen once. Study results and caveats: Females outnumbered males among donors, who were mostly white British; clonal diversity was possibly underestimated.

Sequenced here: peripheral blood, sampled 28 days after the second AZD1222 dose. This sequence originates from an adult who received the AZD1222 COVID-19 vaccine. The chain carries TRBV30 and TRBJ1-3, with D unclear. The CDR3 sequence: CAWSVSGRAGNTIYF. CDR3 DNA sequence: TGTGCCTGGAGTGTAAGTGGTAGGGCTGGAAACACCATATATTTT.